This record looks at one T cell receptor (beta chain) sequence and its context. This sample was included in a study of control samples from healthy donors and cancer patients. Assay used: immunoSEQ multiplex PCR; TCRdb lists only in-frame clones, some missing. The table has 150,000 to 200,000 clones, 91% seen once; the top ten hold 1.5%. This CDR3 is built from 15 residues. V trimming: 3 bases; J trimming: 2 bases; junction bases outside the gene matches: 6. The germline gives CDR1 KGHSH, CDR2 LQKENI. This TCR came from a woman in her thirties in good health. Sequenced material: blood. The chain uses TRBV18 and TRBJ1-2; 7 nucleotides line up with TRBD1. DNA of the CDR3: TGTGCCAGCTCACCGGAGACAGGGTCGAACTATGGCTACACCTTC. This translates into CASSPETGSNYGYTF.